This TCR beta chain stems from a study of blood T cells in healthy people across ages (dated by TCRdb to between 2015 and 2017). With respect to the entire study: In model experiments, roughly one uniquely barcoded TCR beta cDNA molecule per two T cells was captured by template switching. Using deep sequencing normalized with unique cDNA molecular identifiers, the study measured how TCR beta repertoire diversity changes with age. The study analyzed two additional independent replicas of 1 million unique cDNA reads from the same blood draw for two donors, one aged 18 to 30 and one aged 80 or older. To avoid experimental bias, donors of different ages were distributed randomly across sequencing lanes. Four age groups were formed from the donors: young (average approximately 15 years), middle-aged (just under 40), aged (about 68) and long-lived (less than 85).

This clonotype has only a few counts. Its antigen target is currently unknown. No much larger clone exists at a distance of one base, and base qualities are not known. The donors were around 39 Caucasian individuals from Russia, aged roughly 6 to 100 years, who were systemically healthy. Approximately 9.3 milliliters of peripheral blood were drawn from each donor into EDTA-treated Vacutainer tubes. Ficoll-Paque density-gradient centrifugation was used to isolate PBMCs, with at least 6.5 million per sample. Trizol reagent was used to extract total RNA from the PBMCs, yielding at least 6 micrograms per sample. The percentages of naive CD45RAhigh/CD27high T cells were determined by flow cytometry on a PBMC aliquot from every donor. Libraries were prepared through 5' RACE. The sample was run on an Illumina HiSeq 2500. A second PCR of roughly 7 to 11 cycles was performed with a sample-barcoded 5' primer and a J-beta primer mix. Each TCR beta cDNA molecule received a unique molecular identifier from a template-switch 5' adaptor carrying 12 random nucleotides. At least 2.5 million CDR3-containing paired-end reads were obtained from each sample. First-strand cDNA synthesis was performed from all RNA using the Mint cDNA synthesis kit, with priming by a TRBC-specific oligonucleotide. All cDNA was treated with uracil-DNA glycosylase and then went through a first 18-cycle PCR with the universal primers M1SS and BC2_uni_R. The authors processed their data as follows. For normalization, 1 million high-quality reads, each with a distinct molecular identifier, were randomly selected from each sample. Instead of being binned into consensus sequences, reads that shared molecular identifiers were thrown out. CDR3 identification, clonotype clustering and error correction used MiTCR with a Q25 quality threshold and the strictest error-elimination algorithm. Lower-bound total TCR beta diversity was estimated with a nonparametric unseen species model using Euler transformation. The public reads were reprocessed in TCRdb via fastp at Q25 and MiXCR, keeping in-frame beta chains. Rows with one shared CDR3 protein collapse into an entry with the most common genes and DNA. The V and J calls follow TCRdb's processing rather than the paper's. This sample comprises 720,000 or so distinct CDR3 sequences, approximately 40% of them detected only once. The top ten constitute 25% to 35% of the sample.

Results and caveats for the whole study, not just this receptor: Compared with the aged group, the long-lived group had more naive CD4+ T cells, fewer expanded clones and increased TCR diversity, a pattern suggesting age selection. Total diversity estimates from one million sequenced T cells were considered lower bounds and underestimates. The CMV infection status of donors was not known, potentially confounding age-related changes in expanded clonotypes. The percentage of naive T cells measured by flow cytometry correlated strongly with observed TCR beta diversity. As age increased, observed TCR beta diversity per million T cells dropped in a roughly linear way, and a significant reduction was already evident by age 40. Because profiling used bulk unsorted PBMCs, naive and antigen-experienced compartments could not be compared conclusively.

The clonotype comes from an older man in good health. Sequences were obtained from blood.

The DNA is as follows: TGCAGCGTTGAGCCCCAAGAGACCCAGTACTTC. The translation is CSVEPQETQYF. This chain joins TRBV29-1 to TRBJ2-5, with the D gene uncertain. From cysteine to phenylalanine, the CDR3 is 11 amino acids long. Only CDR3 DNA is held: 33 bases, read in frame from base 1. V lost 3 bases and J lost 1 base; the stretch between them is 3 bases long. CDR1 is given as SQVTM and CDR2 as ANQGSEA, both from the germline V gene. The CDR3, completed at both ends by the reference TRBV29-1 and TRBJ2-5 genes, gives the full variable domain SAVISQKPSRDICQRGTSLTIQCQVDSQVTMMFWYRQQPGQSLTLIATANQGSEATYESGFVIDKFPISRPNLTFSTLTVSNMSPEDSSIYLCSVEPQETQYFGPGTRLLVL.